The present T cell receptor beta chain was sequenced within a study of technical replicates of blood from a few donors (dated by TCRdb to the late 2010s). Libraries came from the immunoSEQ multiplex PCR assay. This is the immuneACCESS table as TCRdb keeps it, with only in-frame sequences that have V and J called. A part of the clones is gone; compared with another copy, unresolved V genes explain less than half, and the rest is unexplained. This sample is represented by around 17,000 clones; 70% to 85% of them were singletons. Around 9.1% of the sample comes from the top ten. Taken from the germline V gene, the CDR1 and CDR2 loops are LGHNA and YNFKEQ. The junction shows trimming of 3 bases on V and 6 bases on J, plus 14 bases between the germline ends. From its cysteine to its phenylalanine, the CDR3 spans 14 amino acids. The read is trimmed to its CDR3 DNA, 42 bases read in frame from base 1. Concerning this clone: Its specific antigen is unknown. It has no much larger one-base neighbor in the sample; base qualities were not kept.

The rearranged chain carries TRBV4-2 and TRBJ1-2, with TRBD1 as a weak D call on 5 bases. Sequenced material: PBMCs. The TCR sequence derives from a human donor in good health. Some clones in this sample may be carry-over from other donors' samples. The CDR3 in this case is CASSHVTRGDGYTF. The DNA reads as follows: TGTGCCAGCAGCCATGTCACAAGGGGCGATGGCTACACCTTC.